This entry lists 27 T cell receptor beta chains sequenced from one sample in a study of Graves' ophthalmopathy and Graves' hyperthyroidism. Amplification targeted the TCR beta CDR3 regions, with RNA transcripts as the source material. HTBI primers served in a first-round RT-PCR, which a second-round multiplex PCR followed. TCRdb ran MiXCR on the multiplex PCR reads and lists one entry per CDR3 protein. Here the sample spans about 170,000 distinct CDR3 sequences, around two fifths being singletons. The specimen sequenced was peripheral blood. The receptors were gathered from a woman in her thirties or forties with Graves' ophthalmopathy.

V usage is TRBV2 and J usage is TRBJ1-1, with no clear D. The V gene lost 7 bases and the J gene lost 6 bases, with 24 bases spanning the gap. The CDR3 sequence is 16 residues long. Germline assignment: CDR1 SNHLY and CDR2 FYNNEI. Here the CDR3 reads CASIPDTAGLDAEAFF. The DNA for the CDR3 is TGTGCCAGCATACCCGACACGGCAGGATTGGACGCTGAAGCTTTCTTT.

This clonotype was found many times. A much larger clonotype is one base distant, so this may be a read error. Here the CDR3 DNA reads TGTGCCAGCAGTTCGACGACCCGACTAGCGGGCTCCCTCGAGCAGTACTTC. Its translation is CASSSTTRLAGSLEQYF. The rearrangement uses TRBV27 and TRBJ2-7; 10 bases line up with TRBD2. Germline CDR1 is MNHEY and CDR2 is SMNVEV (reference sequence). The CDR3 extends over 17 amino acids. J gave up 6 bases and V 4 bases, and 15 bases lay outside the gene matches.

This clonotype was seen ten or more times. V and J are TRBV15 and TRBJ1-5; 7 bases map to TRBD1. J lost 2 bases, V lost 1 base, and 14 bases had no gene match. The CDR3 is made up of 19 amino acids. Germline CDR1 reads LNHNV; CDR2 reads YYDKDF (reference sequence). The CDR3 region is CATSRAVSLSGQGNQPQHF. The CDR3 coding sequence is TGTGCCACCAGCAGAGCGGTTAGTTTGTCTGGACAGGGCAATCAGCCCCAGCATTTT.

The table lists this clonotype with many counts. The V and J genes are TRBV7-8 and TRBJ1-2; a possible D gene is TRBD1 (6 bases). V lost 3 bases, J lost 6 bases, and 20 bases lay in between. The CDR3 is 16 amino acids. Germline lookup yields CDR1 SGHVS and CDR2 FQNEAQ. The CDR3 spells CASSFIAGGASDGYTF. The CDR3 DNA reads TGTGCCAGCAGCTTCATAGCGGGGGGGGCATCGGATGGCTACACCTTC.

This sequence joins TRBV27 and TRBJ1-1; D is unclear. The CDR3 runs 13 residues. Trimming removed 4 bases at V and 8 bases at J, with 14 bases between. The germline gives CDR1 MNHEY, CDR2 SMNVEV (reference sequence). The chain's CDR3 is CASSSRGRSEAFF. CDR3 in DNA: TGTGCCAGCAGTTCCCGTGGGAGGTCAGAAGCTTTCTTT.

This clonotype was seen at least ten times. This chain links TRBV5-1 with TRBJ2-2; 9 bases map to TRBD2. With V trimmed by 7 bases and J by 6 bases, 16 bases remained unmatched. Germline CDR1 and CDR2: SGHRS and YFSETQ. This CDR3 region has 17 residues. The CDR3 loop reads CASASPRTAGGAGELFF. CDR3 in DNA: TGCGCCAGCGCCTCCCCCCGGACAGCGGGAGGCGCCGGGGAGCTGTTTTTT.

In its sample, this clonotype was seen many times. The V and J genes are TRBV4-3 and TRBJ2-7, with 8 nucleotides matching TRBD2. J lost 3 bases, V lost 0 bases, and 7 bases had no gene match. Germline V CDR1 and CDR2: LGHNA, YSLEER. This CDR3 is 16 amino acids long. The CDR3 sequence: CASSQDLAGGSYEQYF. The CDR3 DNA is TGCGCCAGCAGCCAAGATCTTGCGGGAGGCAGCTACGAGCAGTACTTC.

The sample holds a few counts of this clonotype. V is TRBV6-1 and J is TRBJ2-7, with 7 bases matching TRBD1. CDR1 and CDR2 from the germline V gene are MNHNS and SASEGT. The CDR3 is 14 amino acids. The V and J ends lost 5 bases and 1 base, in that order; junction bases with no gene match: 5. CDR3 nucleotide sequence: TGTGCCAGCAGTCTCACGGGACAGTCCTACGAGCAGTACTTC. Its translation is CASSLTGQSYEQYF.

This clonotype was seen many times. The chain links TRBV7-3 to TRBJ2-2; 9 bases agree with TRBD2. Germline V gene sequence: CDR1 SGHTA, CDR2 FQGTGA. The CDR3 sequence is 15 residues long. V gave up 2 bases and J gave up 6 bases; unmatched junction bases: 4. CDR3 DNA sequence: TGTGCCAGCAGCTTAGTTCTAGCGGGACCCGGGGAGCTGTTTTTT. Its translation is CASSLVLAGPGELFF.

In this sample, this clonotype turned up many times. V is TRBV10-3 and J is TRBJ1-2; 7 bases are shared with TRBD1. Unmatched junction bases numbered 0, after V lost 4 bases and J lost 1 base. This CDR3 is built from 13 residues. In germline, CDR1 is ENHRY, CDR2 SYGVKD. The CDR3 bases are TGTGCCATCAGTGGACAGGGTAACTATGGCTACACCTTC. It yields the protein CAISGQGNYGYTF.

The V and J genes are TRBV11-3 and TRBJ2-2; D uncertain. Between the trimmed V and J ends, which lost 9 bases and 7 bases, there was a span of 9 bases. The CDR3 loop spans 11 amino acids. The germline CDR1 and CDR2 sequences are SGHNT and YENEEA. The CDR3 loop is CASGRGGELFF. As DNA, the CDR3 is TGTGCCAGTGGACGCGGCGGGGAGCTGTTTTTT.

This clonotype was seen ten or more times. In nucleotides, the CDR3 is TGCAGTGCTAGAGCGGGTAGACCCTACGAGCAGTACTTC. Translating gives CSARAGRPYEQYF. The chain is built from TRBV20-1 and TRBJ2-7; D is undetermined. The germline V gene has CDR1 DFQATT and CDR2 SNEGSKA (reference sequence). The ends were cut back, 1 base at V and 2 bases at J, with 9 bases in the middle. The CDR3 consists of 13 residues.

There are many counts of this clonotype. This chain links TRBV7-9 with TRBJ2-2; 7 nucleotides line up with TRBD2. Germline CDR1 is SEHNR and CDR2 is FQNEAQ (reference sequence). With 2 bases clipped from V and 4 bases from J, the junction kept 1 base outside the gene matches. The CDR3 length is 14 residues. CDR3: CASSLSGGTGELFF. CDR3 DNA: TGTGCCAGCAGCTTATCGGGAGGCACCGGGGAGCTGTTTTTT.

The CDR3 bases are TGTGCCAGCAGTGACCCCCGCAGGGGGGCTAACTATGGCTACACCTTC. Protein product: CASSDPRRGANYGYTF. The chain employs TRBV12-3 or TRBV12-4 and TRBJ1-2; 7 bases are shared with TRBD1. J was trimmed by 0 bases and V by 5 bases; bases with no gene match: 9. There are 16 residues in the CDR3.

At least ten counts were recorded for this clonotype. This chain links TRBV5-4 with TRBJ1-6; D is unclear. CDR1 is SGHNT, CDR2 YYREEE, per germline (reference sequence). V was shortened by 2 bases and J by 5 bases, with 5 bases between the two germline ends. CDR3 length: 13 amino acids. CDR3 sequence reads: CASSLNDNSPLHF. The CDR3 DNA sequence: TGTGCCAGCAGCTTAAACGATAATTCACCCCTCCACTTT.

This clonotype is classed as medium-sized. The V gene is TRBV2, the J gene TRBJ2-5; D not resolved. Between the trimmed V and J ends, which lost 3 bases and 2 bases, there was a span of 4 bases. CDR1 is SNHLY and CDR2 is FYNNEI in the germline V gene. The CDR3 is made up of 12 amino acids. The CDR3 DNA sequence: TGTGCCAGCAGTGACAGGCAAGAGACCCAGTACTTC. It specifies CASSDRQETQYF.

This clonotype was recorded many times. The chain has TRBV12-3 or TRBV12-4 and TRBJ1-2, with D perhaps TRBD1 (6 bases). With 5 bases removed from V and 7 bases from J, the gap between germline ends came to 17 bases. The CDR3 spans 14 residues. CDR3 in DNA: TGTGCCAGCAGTCATGGGGATACAGGGACTGGCTACACCTTC. Its protein is CASSHGDTGTGYTF.

This clonotype appeared many times. The rearrangement uses TRBV5-5 and TRBJ2-5; 8 positions agree with TRBD1. CDR1 SGHKS and CDR2 YYEKEE come from the germline V gene (reference sequence). This CDR3 is 15 amino acids long. J was trimmed by 0 bases and V by 4 bases; bases with no gene match: 5. CDR3 DNA sequence: TGTGCCAGCAGCCGGACAGGGACGGACCAAGAGACCCAGTACTTC. As protein: CASSRTGTDQETQYF. Drawing the rest from reference TRBV5-5 and TRBJ2-5, the complete variable domain is DAGVTQSPTHLIKTRGQQVTLRCSPISGHKSVSWYQQVLGQGPQFIFQYYEKEERGRGNFPDRFSARQFPNYSSELNVNALLLGDSALYLCASSRTGTDQETQYFGPGTRLLVL.

The table lists this clonotype with many counts. The chain carries TRBV11-2 and TRBJ2-7; 15 bases agree with TRBD2. From germline, CDR1 is SGHAT and CDR2 FQNNGV. V lost 5 bases and J lost 7; bases outside the gene matches: 6. The CDR3 consists of 15 residues. CDR3 nucleotides: TGTGCCAGCAGCCCCGCGGGACTAGCGGGGGGTGAGCAGTACTTC. This translates into CASSPAGLAGGEQYF.

This clonotype was recorded at least ten times. The V call is TRBV28, the J call TRBJ2-7, with D possibly being TRBD2 (5 bases). The V gene lost 4 bases and the J gene lost 2 bases, with 6 bases spanning the gap. The germline gives CDR1 MDHEN, CDR2 SYDVKM. The CDR3 is made up of 12 amino acids. The CDR3 protein is CASSSGTYEQYF. As DNA, the CDR3 is TGTGCCAGCAGTTCCGGGACCTACGAGCAGTACTTC.

The gene calls are TRBV6-5 and TRBJ2-5, with 7 bases identical to TRBD1. The CDR3 has 14 amino acids. CDR1 and CDR2 (germline): MNHEY, SVGAGI. The junction had 3 bases not matched to a gene; V was cut back by 0 bases and J by 5 bases. CDR3 in amino acids: CASSYSTQGETQYF. CDR3 in DNA: TGTGCCAGCAGTTACTCGACACAGGGGGAGACCCAGTACTTC.

By share, this clonotype counts as medium-sized. The chain has TRBV11-2 and TRBJ2-5; the match to TRBD1 covers 9 bases. The CDR3 is 13 residues long. The germline gives CDR1 SGHAT, CDR2 FQNNGV. V shed 6 bases and J 5 bases; nucleotides not matched to a gene: 4. The chain's CDR3 is CASSLDRGETQYF. The CDR3 region has the DNA TGTGCCAGCAGTCTCGACAGGGGGGAGACCCAGTACTTC.

This clonotype showed up many times. This chain uses TRBV6-1 with TRBJ1-5, with TRBD1 matching 7 bases. The germline CDR1 and CDR2 sequences are MNHNS and SASEGT. The CDR3 is made up of 15 amino acids. V lost 2 bases, J lost 2 bases, and 3 bases stayed unmatched. CDR3 sequence: CASSEQQGGNQPQHF. The CDR3 DNA sequence: TGTGCCAGCAGTGAACAGCAGGGGGGCAATCAGCCCCAGCATTTT.

This clonotype was picked up many times. This chain links TRBV28 with TRBJ1-1; D uncertain. The CDR3 has 14 amino acids. Germline V gene sequence: CDR1 MDHEN, CDR2 SYDVKM. The germline V and J ends were trimmed by 2 bases and 4 bases, with 11 bases remaining between them. The CDR3 region has the DNA TGTGCCAGCAGTTTACGGGGAGCATTCACTGAAGCTTTCTTT. This codes for CASSLRGAFTEAFF. Complete variable domain (other parts from reference TRBV28 and TRBJ1-1): DVKVTQSSRYLVKRTGEKVFLECVQDMDHENMFWYRQDPGLGLRLIYFSYDVKMKEKGDIPEGYSVSREKKERFSLILESASTNQTSMYLCASSLRGAFTEAFFGQGTRLTVV.

There are a few counts of this clonotype. The genes are TRBV11-2 and TRBJ2-7, with 8 bases matching TRBD2. This CDR3 comprises 14 residues. J gave up 3 bases and V 5 bases, and 6 bases lay outside the gene matches. Germline-derived CDR1 and CDR2 are SGHAT and FQNNGV. This CDR3 is CASSGTGTSYEQYF. The CDR3 DNA sequence: TGTGCCAGCAGCGGGACCGGGACTAGCTACGAGCAGTACTTC.

In its sample, this clonotype was seen many times. V gene TRBV29-1 combines with J gene TRBJ2-2; 14 nucleotides align to TRBD2. Germline V lookup: CDR1 SQVTM, CDR2 ANQGSEA. The CDR3 extends over 14 amino acids. The V and J ends lost 7 bases and 6 bases, in that order; junction bases with no gene match: 4. The CDR3 region is CSGGTSGSPGELFF. For the CDR3, the DNA is TGCAGCGGAGGGACTAGCGGGAGCCCCGGGGAGCTGTTTTTT.

This clonotype has at least ten counts. The chain recombines TRBV6-1 with TRBJ2-4, with D possibly matching TRBD1 (6 bases). Trimming took 2 bases from V and 4 from J, leaving 12 bases between them. Germline-derived CDR1 and CDR2 are MNHNS and SASEGT. This CDR3 comprises 15 residues. The CDR3 reads CASSETPTGKNIQYF. The CDR3 nucleotides are TGTGCCAGCAGTGAAACCCCGACAGGAAAAAACATTCAGTACTTC.